The 30 T cell receptor beta chains below were found in one sample sequenced in a study of cytomegalovirus exposure and HLA in healthy donors. The data were produced by immunoSEQ multiplex PCR, yet TCRdb's version contains in-frame clones alone and is incomplete. The sample lists around 160,000 clones, around four fifths seen once, with around 2.4% in the top ten. What was sequenced was PBMCs. The receptors originated from a man aged 25-45 years in good health and CMV-seropositive.

V gene TRBV5-1 combines with J gene TRBJ2-7, with 12 bases matching TRBD2. Germline values: CDR1 SGHRS, CDR2 YFSETQ. V was pared by 4 bases and J by 5 bases, with 7 bases of the junction left unmatched. The CDR3 is 15 amino acids. The CDR3 reads CASSPLAGGPNEQYF. The DNA of the CDR3 is TGCGCCAGCAGCCCTCTAGCGGGGGGGCCCAACGAGCAGTACTTC.

This chain uses TRBV4-1 with TRBJ2-7, with TRBD2 matching 12 bases. V lost 2 bases and J lost 0; bases outside the gene matches: 14. The V gene's germline CDR1 is MGHRA and CDR2 YSYEKL. The CDR3 totals 20 residues. CDR3 coding DNA: TGCGCCAGCAGCCAAAGTGGAATGACTAGCGGGGGCCTTAACTCCTACGAGCAGTACTTC. Encoded protein: CASSQSGMTSGGLNSYEQYF.

The chain couples TRBV9 to TRBJ2-5; D may be TRBD2 (5 bases). The V gene lost 7 bases and the J gene lost 2 bases, with 15 bases spanning the gap. Per the germline V gene, CDR1 is SGDLS and CDR2 is YYNGEE. The CDR3 is 14 amino acids. The CDR3 bases are TGTGCCAGCGGTGAGGGCCGCGTGCAAGAGACCCAGTACTTC. Protein sequence: CASGEGRVQETQYF.

This chain's CDR3 is CASSRWLWTGGASYEQYF. The CDR3 bases are TGTGCCAGCAGCCGATGGCTCTGGACAGGGGGCGCATCCTACGAGCAGTACTTC. The chain carries TRBV7-9 and TRBJ2-7; TRBD1 aligns across 11 bases. V was pared by 5 bases and J by 1 base, with 13 bases of the junction left unmatched. This CDR3 region has 18 residues. Per the germline V gene, CDR1 is SEHNR and CDR2 is FQNEAQ (reference sequence).

This clone was seen a handful of times. The chain couples TRBV6-4 to TRBJ1-2; a possible D gene is TRBD1 (5 bases). There are 12 residues in the CDR3. Germline CDR1 and CDR2: MRHNA and SNTAGT. V lost 4 bases and J lost 8, with 11 bases in between. This CDR3 is CASSGTFGGYTF. CDR3 in DNA: TGTGCCAGCAGTGGGACATTCGGGGGCTACACCTTC.

Only one count was recorded for this clone. This chain joins TRBV19 and TRBJ1-5, with TRBD1 identical over 8 bases. Per the germline V gene, CDR1 is LNHDA and CDR2 is SQIVND (reference sequence). Trimming at V came to 6 bases and at J to 9 bases, leaving 13 bases not matched to a gene. The CDR3 sequence is 15 residues long. The CDR3 protein is CASSRGQAPNGPQHF. The DNA of the CDR3 is TGTGCCAGTAGCCGGGGACAGGCGCCGAACGGGCCCCAGCATTTT. Drawing the rest from reference TRBV19 and TRBJ1-5, the complete variable domain is DGGITQSPKYLFRKEGQNVTLSCEQNLNHDAMYWYRQDPGQGLRLIYYSQIVNDFQKGDIAEGYSVSREKKESFPLTVTSAQKNPTAFYLCASSRGQAPNGPQHFGDGTRLSIL.

The gene calls are TRBV6-5 and TRBJ1-6, with D hard to call. Germline loops: CDR1 MNHEY, CDR2 SVGAGI. The CDR3 runs 13 residues. V was trimmed by 6 bases and J by 8 bases, leaving 11 bases between them. The CDR3 protein is CASREQRHSPLHF. CDR3 DNA: TGTGCCAGCAGGGAGCAAAGACATTCACCCCTCCACTTT.

The chain joins TRBV25-1 to TRBJ1-1; a possible D gene is TRBD1 (5 bases). CDR3 size: 14 residues. Germline V gene lookup returns CDR1 MGHDK and CDR2 SYGVNS. V was shortened by 1 base and J by 6 bases, with 12 bases between the two germline ends. The CDR3 DNA reads as TGTGCCAGCAGTGAATCTTGGACAAACTCTGAAGCTTTCTTT. This codes for CASSESWTNSEAFF.

This clone was recorded only once. V and J are TRBV4-2 and TRBJ1-3; 7 nucleotides agree with TRBD1. The CDR3 is 14 amino acids. V was pared by 3 bases and J by 4 bases, with 3 bases of the junction left unmatched. The germline CDR1 and CDR2 sequences are LGHNA and YNFKEQ. The CDR3 reads CASSQPGQGNTIYF. The CDR3 DNA reads as TGTGCCAGCAGCCAGCCGGGACAGGGAAACACCATATATTTT.

J is TRBJ2-7 and V is TRBV11-3, with D uncertain. This CDR3 is built from 14 residues. The ends were cut back, 1 base at V and 2 bases at J, with 9 bases in the middle. Germline values: CDR1 SGHNT, CDR2 YENEEA. The CDR3 loop is CASSLGPGPYEQYF. The CDR3 DNA is TGTGCCAGCAGCTTAGGTCCAGGCCCCTACGAGCAGTACTTC.

The V and J genes are TRBV15 and TRBJ2-7, with 7 bases fitting TRBD1. CDR1 and CDR2 from the germline V gene are LNHNV and YYDKDF (reference sequence). The CDR3 has 13 residues. V trimming: 4 bases; J trimming: 5 bases; junction bases outside the gene matches: 5. The CDR3 here is CATSMDRLNEQYF. DNA for the CDR3: TGTGCCACCAGCATGGACAGGCTGAACGAGCAGTACTTC.

This CDR3 is CASSLAKGGVTDTQYF. In DNA form, the CDR3 reads TGTGCCAGCAGCTTAGCAAAGGGGGGGGTCACAGATACGCAGTATTTT. The chain links TRBV7-9 to TRBJ2-3; possible D gene TRBD2, 7 bases. The CDR3 is 16 residues long. Germline lookup yields CDR1 SEHNR and CDR2 FQNEAQ (reference sequence). V was trimmed by 0 bases and J by 2 bases, leaving 12 bases between them.

This clone has just a few counts. The V call is TRBV27, the J call TRBJ1-1; D gene unclear. CDR1 is MNHEY, CDR2 SMNVEV, per germline (reference sequence). The ends were cut back, 5 bases at V and 1 base at J, with 11 bases in the middle. The CDR3 sequence is 14 residues long. The CDR3 here is CASSSSVRNTEAFF. Here the CDR3 DNA reads TGTGCCAGCAGTAGTTCGGTACGGAACACTGAAGCTTTCTTT.

About this clone: At one end the junction does not follow the germline gene, possibly because of a read error. The CDR3 reads CASSQLGQGLSSF. CDR3 in DNA: TGCGCCAGCAGCCAACTGGGACAGGGCCTCTCGTCCTTC. V gene TRBV4-1 combines with J gene TRBJ1-2, with 9 bases fitting TRBD1. The CDR3 loop spans 13 amino acids. From germline, CDR1 is MGHRA and CDR2 YSYEKL.

This chain links TRBV7-6 with TRBJ1-2, with 8 bases identical to TRBD1. J lost 4 bases, V lost 5 bases, and 12 bases had no gene match. There are 16 residues in the CDR3. Looked up from germline, CDR1 is SGHVS and CDR2 is FNYEAQ. CDR3 protein: CASSANTGTGPYGYTF. As DNA, the CDR3 is TGTGCCAGCAGCGCCAATACCGGGACAGGCCCCTATGGCTACACCTTC.

There are a few counts of this clone. The rearrangement uses TRBV4-3 and TRBJ1-2; no clear D gene. The CDR3 totals 16 residues. Trimming took 1 base from V and 8 from J, leaving 20 bases between them. Per germline, CDR1 LGHNA and CDR2 YSLEER. In DNA, the CDR3 is TGCGCCAGCAGCCAAGTTGTGTTTGGCTCGACTATGGGCTACACCTTC. Translation: CASSQVVFGSTMGYTF.

This chain joins TRBV15 and TRBJ1-2, with TRBD1 identical over 10 bases. This CDR3 region has 16 residues. Germline V gene lookup returns CDR1 LNHNV and CDR2 YYDKDF (reference sequence). The junction had 12 bases not matched to a gene; V was cut back by 5 bases and J by 6 bases. DNA of the CDR3: TGTGCCACCAGCCCGACGGAGGGACAGGGGTTCAATGGCTACACCTTC. Protein product: CATSPTEGQGFNGYTF. The variable domain in full, completed from reference TRBV15 and TRBJ1-2, reads DAMVIQNPRYQVTQFGKPVTLSCSQTLNHNVMYWYQQKSSQAPKLLFHYYDKDFNNEADTPDNFQSRRPNTSFCFLDIRSPGLGDTAMYLCATSPTEGQGFNGYTFGSGTRLTVV.

This clone appeared a few times. The chain uses TRBV11-3 and TRBJ1-1; 7 bases fit TRBD1. This CDR3 region has 13 residues. Germline V gene sequence: CDR1 SGHNT, CDR2 YENEEA. The V gene end was trimmed by 1 base and the J gene end by 4 bases; junction bases not matched to a gene: 0. In DNA, the CDR3 is TGTGCCAGCAGCTTAGGACAGGGCACTGAAGCTTTCTTT. It translates to CASSLGQGTEAFF.

A remark on this clone: Other DNA sequences within the sample encode an identical CDR3. This rearrangement joins TRBV7-2 to TRBJ1-5; TRBD1 is a possible D gene (6 bases). Trimming pared 0 bases from V and 2 bases from J, leaving 8 bases between. This CDR3 is built from 15 residues. The germline V gene encodes CDR1 SGHTA and CDR2 FQGNSA. The CDR3 DNA reads as TGTGCCAGCAGCTTAGCATCAGGGGGCAATCAGCCCCAGCATTTT. Translating gives CASSLASGGNQPQHF.

V gene TRBV11-2 combines with J gene TRBJ1-1; D gene uncertain. Trimming shortened V by 6 bases and J by 7 bases, and 9 bases separated the two germline ends. CDR1 is SGHAT, CDR2 FQNNGV, per germline. The length of the CDR3 is 11 residues. Here the CDR3 DNA reads TGTGCCAGCAGGAGAGGACTTGAAGCTTTCTTT. It yields the protein CASRRGLEAFF.

The V call is TRBV7-8, the J call TRBJ2-7, with a possible D match to TRBD1 (5 bases). The V end was cut by 8 bases, the J end by 1 base, with 15 bases between. Germline lookup yields CDR1 SGHVS and CDR2 FQNEAQ. This CDR3 is 14 amino acids long. CDR3 region: CASGPTDLSYEQYF. The CDR3 coding sequence is TGTGCCAGCGGCCCGACAGACCTTTCCTACGAGCAGTACTTC. Filled out from reference TRBV7-8 and TRBJ2-7, the complete variable domain reads GAGVSQSPRYKVAKRGQDVALRCDPISGHVSLFWYQQALGQGPEFLTYFQNEAQLDKSGLPSDRFFAERPEGSVSTLKIQRTQQEDSAVYLCASGPTDLSYEQYFGPGTRLTVT.

This clone has more than one count but fewer than ten. For the CDR3, the DNA is TGCGCCAGCAGCTTGGGACAGGGGACGATCTCCTACGAGCAGTACTTC. Translation gives CASSLGQGTISYEQYF. The chain joins TRBV5-1 to TRBJ2-7; 8 bases line up with TRBD1. The CDR3 is made up of 16 amino acids. Looked up from germline, CDR1 is SGHRS and CDR2 is YFSETQ. J was trimmed by 0 bases and V by 0 bases; bases with no gene match: 5.

This clone has just one count. The V call is TRBV28, the J call TRBJ2-3; 13 bases agree with TRBD2. This CDR3 comprises 15 residues. CDR1 is MDHEN and CDR2 is SYDVKM in the germline V gene. Losses at the gene ends were 8 bases for V and 3 bases for J; bases not matched to a gene: 5. The CDR3 sequence is CASGTSGDGTDTQYF. The CDR3 coding sequence is TGTGCCAGCGGGACTAGCGGGGATGGTACAGATACGCAGTATTTT.

The chain couples TRBV18 to TRBJ2-2; 9 bases are shared with TRBD1. Germline V CDR1 and CDR2: KGHSH, LQKENI. Trimming took 5 bases from V and 4 from J; bases not matched to a gene: 2. This CDR3 is 14 amino acids long. CDR3 amino acids: CASSGTGPTGELFF. The CDR3 DNA reads as TGTGCCAGCTCAGGGACAGGGCCCACCGGGGAGCTGTTTTTT.

The V call is TRBV27, the J call TRBJ2-1; 9 bases align to TRBD2. The CDR3 spans 16 residues. Germline-derived CDR1 and CDR2 are MNHEY and SMNVEV (reference sequence). V was clipped by 3 bases and J by 0 bases; unmatched bases: 3. CDR3 nucleotides: TGTGCCAGCAGTTTCTCTAGCGGGGACTCCTACAATGAGCAGTTCTTC. Protein sequence: CASSFSSGDSYNEQFF.

This clone was recorded a few times. The chain uses TRBV11-2 and TRBJ2-7; 10 bases match TRBD2. This CDR3 comprises 14 residues. J lost 6 bases, V lost 6 bases, and 8 bases had no gene match. The germline CDR1 and CDR2 sequences are SGHAT and FQNNGV. The CDR3 region is CASRTAGGHREQYF. CDR3 nucleotide sequence: TGTGCCAGCAGGACAGCGGGGGGGCATCGCGAGCAGTACTTC.

Concerning this clone itself: This same CDR3 is encoded by further DNA sequences in the sample. The V and J genes are TRBV7-2 and TRBJ2-5; D gene unclear. Germline V gene data show CDR1 as SGHTA and CDR2 as FQGNSA. Trimming stripped 1 base from V and 2 bases from J, with 5 bases between. The CDR3 has 13 residues. The CDR3 here is CASSLGRQETQYF. CDR3 bases: TGTGCCAGCAGCTTAGGTCGTCAAGAGACCCAGTACTTC.

The chain employs TRBV5-1 and TRBJ1-2, with D perhaps matching TRBD1 (5 bases). With 3 bases removed from V and 1 base from J, the gap between germline ends came to 7 bases. Germline lookup yields CDR1 SGHRS and CDR2 YFSETQ. The CDR3 length is 13 residues. The CDR3 sequence is CASSYDSNYGYTF. In DNA, the CDR3 is TGCGCCAGCAGCTACGACAGTAACTATGGCTACACCTTC.

This chain uses TRBV5-6 with TRBJ2-7, with a tentative D call TRBD2 (6 bases). Germline assignment: CDR1 SGHDT and CDR2 YYEEEE. V was pared by 0 bases and J by 3 bases, with 13 bases between. This CDR3 has 15 residues. The DNA of the CDR3 is TGTGCCAGCAGCTTGGCCGTGGGGGGTTACTACGAGCAGTACTTC. Protein: CASSLAVGGYYEQYF.

The J gene is TRBJ2-5, the V gene TRBV7-2; 7 bases are shared with TRBD2. The germline V gene has CDR1 SGHTA and CDR2 FQGNSA. The CDR3 consists of 13 residues. The V segment lost 3 bases and the J segment 7 bases; nucleotides outside the gene matches: 5. CDR3 DNA sequence: TGTGCCAGCAGCTTGACTAGCACTGTGACCCAGTACTTC. Protein product: CASSLTSTVTQYF.